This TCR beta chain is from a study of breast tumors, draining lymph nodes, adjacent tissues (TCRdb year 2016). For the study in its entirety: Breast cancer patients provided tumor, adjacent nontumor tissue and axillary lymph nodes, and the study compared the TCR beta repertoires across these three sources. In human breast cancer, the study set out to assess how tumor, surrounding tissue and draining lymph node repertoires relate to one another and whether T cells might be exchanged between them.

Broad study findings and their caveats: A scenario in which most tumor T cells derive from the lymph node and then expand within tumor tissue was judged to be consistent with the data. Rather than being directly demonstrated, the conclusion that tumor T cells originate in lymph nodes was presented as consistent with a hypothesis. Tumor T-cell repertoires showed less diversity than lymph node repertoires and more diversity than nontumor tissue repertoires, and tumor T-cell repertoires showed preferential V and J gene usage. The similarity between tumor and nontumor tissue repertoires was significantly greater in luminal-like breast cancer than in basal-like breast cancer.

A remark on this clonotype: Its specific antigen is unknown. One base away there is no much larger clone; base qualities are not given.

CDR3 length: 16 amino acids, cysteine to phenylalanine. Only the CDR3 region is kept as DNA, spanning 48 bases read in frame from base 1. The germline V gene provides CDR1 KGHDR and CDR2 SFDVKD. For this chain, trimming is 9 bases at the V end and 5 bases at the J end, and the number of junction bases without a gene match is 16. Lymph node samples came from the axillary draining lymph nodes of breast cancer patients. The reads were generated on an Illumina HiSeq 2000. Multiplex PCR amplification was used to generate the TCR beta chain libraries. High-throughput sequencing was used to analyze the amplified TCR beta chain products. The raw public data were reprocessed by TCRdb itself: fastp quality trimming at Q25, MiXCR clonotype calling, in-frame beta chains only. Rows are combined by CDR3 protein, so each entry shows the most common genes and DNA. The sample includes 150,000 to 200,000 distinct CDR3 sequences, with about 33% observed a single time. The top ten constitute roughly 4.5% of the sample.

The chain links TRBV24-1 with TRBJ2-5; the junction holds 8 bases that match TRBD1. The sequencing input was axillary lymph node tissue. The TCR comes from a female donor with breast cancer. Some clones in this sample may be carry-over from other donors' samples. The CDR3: CATQKPRQGSTETQYF. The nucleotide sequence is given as TGTGCCACCCAAAAACCCCGACAGGGGAGCACGGAGACCCAGTACTTC.